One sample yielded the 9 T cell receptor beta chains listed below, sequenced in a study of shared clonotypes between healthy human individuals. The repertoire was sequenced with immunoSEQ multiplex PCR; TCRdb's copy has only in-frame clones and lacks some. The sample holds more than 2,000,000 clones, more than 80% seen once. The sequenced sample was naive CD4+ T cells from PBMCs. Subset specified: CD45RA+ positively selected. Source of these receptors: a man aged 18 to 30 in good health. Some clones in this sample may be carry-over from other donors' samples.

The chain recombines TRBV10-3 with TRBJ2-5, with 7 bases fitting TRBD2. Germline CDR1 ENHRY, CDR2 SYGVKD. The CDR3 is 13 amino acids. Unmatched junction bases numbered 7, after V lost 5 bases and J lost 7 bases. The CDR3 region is CAISPGEGGTQYF. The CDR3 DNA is TGTGCCATCAGTCCGGGGGAGGGAGGGACCCAGTACTTC.

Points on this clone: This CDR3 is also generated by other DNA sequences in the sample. The CDR3 here is CASRPWGTEAFF. The CDR3 region has the DNA TGTGCCAGCAGACCTTGGGGGACTGAAGCTTTCTTT. The rearrangement uses TRBV28 and TRBJ1-1; D possibly corresponds to TRBD1 (5 bases). Germline V gene lookup returns CDR1 MDHEN and CDR2 SYDVKM. This CDR3 region has 12 residues. Trimming took 6 bases from V and 5 from J, leaving 10 bases between them. Full variable domain (missing parts from reference TRBV28 and TRBJ1-1): DVKVTQSSRYLVKRTGEKVFLECVQDMDHENMFWYRQDPGLGLRLIYFSYDVKMKEKGDIPEGYSVSREKKERFSLILESASTNQTSMYLCASRPWGTEAFFGQGTRLTVV.

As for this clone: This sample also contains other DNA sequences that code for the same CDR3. The CDR3, as DNA: TGTGCCAGCTCACCTCAGGGGAGCTCCTACGAGCAGTACTTC. Translation: CASSPQGSSYEQYF. The rearrangement joins TRBV18 to TRBJ2-7; weak D call: TRBD1 (6 bases). V was shortened by 3 bases and J by 0 bases, with 9 bases between the two germline ends. The CDR3 consists of 14 residues. Germline CDR1 is KGHSH and CDR2 is LQKENI.

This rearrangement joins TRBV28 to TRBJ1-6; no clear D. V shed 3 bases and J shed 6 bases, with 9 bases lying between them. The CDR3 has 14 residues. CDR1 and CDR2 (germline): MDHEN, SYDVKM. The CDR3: CASSFGRLNSPLHF. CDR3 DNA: TGTGCCAGCAGTTTCGGCAGGCTTAATTCACCCCTCCACTTT.

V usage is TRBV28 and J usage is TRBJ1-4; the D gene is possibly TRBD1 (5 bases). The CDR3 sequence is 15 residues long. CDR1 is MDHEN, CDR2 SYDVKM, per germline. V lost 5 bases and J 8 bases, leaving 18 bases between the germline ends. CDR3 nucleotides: TGTGCCAGCAGTGATGCAGGGTCTGGAAAGGAAAAACTGTTTTTT. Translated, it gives CASSDAGSGKEKLFF. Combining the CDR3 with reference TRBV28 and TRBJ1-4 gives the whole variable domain DVKVTQSSRYLVKRTGEKVFLECVQDMDHENMFWYRQDPGLGLRLIYFSYDVKMKEKGDIPEGYSVSREKKERFSLILESASTNQTSMYLCASSDAGSGKEKLFFGSGTQLSVL.

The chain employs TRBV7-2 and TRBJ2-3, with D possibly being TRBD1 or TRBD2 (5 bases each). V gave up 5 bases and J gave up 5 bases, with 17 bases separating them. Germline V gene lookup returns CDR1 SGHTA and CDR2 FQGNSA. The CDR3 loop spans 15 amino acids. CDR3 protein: CASSPMGVSEDTQYF. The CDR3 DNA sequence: TGTGCCAGCAGCCCAATGGGGGTTTCGGAAGATACGCAGTATTTT.

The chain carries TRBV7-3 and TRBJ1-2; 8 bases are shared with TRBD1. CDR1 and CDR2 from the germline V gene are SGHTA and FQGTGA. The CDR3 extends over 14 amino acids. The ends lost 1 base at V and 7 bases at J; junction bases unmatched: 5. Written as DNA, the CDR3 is TGTGCCAGCAGCTTAAATTCAGGGGGCTCTGGCTACACCTTC. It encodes CASSLNSGGSGYTF.

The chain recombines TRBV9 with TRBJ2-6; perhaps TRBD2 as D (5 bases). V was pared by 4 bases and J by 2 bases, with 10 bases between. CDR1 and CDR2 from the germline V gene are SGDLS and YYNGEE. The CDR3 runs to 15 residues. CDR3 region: CASSPAGTGANVLTF. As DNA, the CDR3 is TGTGCCAGCAGCCCCGCCGGGACTGGGGCCAACGTCCTGACTTTC.

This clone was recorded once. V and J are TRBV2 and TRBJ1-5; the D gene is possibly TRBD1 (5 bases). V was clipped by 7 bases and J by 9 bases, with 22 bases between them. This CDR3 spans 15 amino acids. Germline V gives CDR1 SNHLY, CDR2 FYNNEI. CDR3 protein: CASTGQVQGLGPQHF. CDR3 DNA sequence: TGTGCCAGCACCGGTCAGGTCCAGGGCCTTGGGCCCCAGCATTTT.